This TCR beta chain is from a study of blood T cells in healthy people across ages. The use of a sample-barcoded 5' primer and a J-beta primer mix characterized a second PCR of roughly 7 to 11 cycles. All cDNA molecules were each tagged by a template-switch adaptor with 12 random nucleotides. TCRdb reprocessed the 5' RACE reads via MiXCR and lists one record per CDR3 protein. Here the sample spans some 900,000 distinct CDR3 sequences, 45% to 50% being singletons. Overall study findings and caveats: A greater number of naive CD4+ cells and higher diversity distinguished long-lived donors from aged donors.

Note on this clonotype: Its target is unknown.

Germline V gene lookup returns CDR1 LGHNA and CDR2 YNFKEQ. Trimming cost V 0 bases and J 0 bases; bases outside gene matches: 15. This CDR3 spans 21 amino acids. Isolation per sample recovered at least 6 million PBMCs. The sequencing sample was made of blood. V is TRBV4-2 and J is TRBJ2-4; TRBD2 agrees at 9 bases. This TCR derives from a man aged 30-40 years in good health. CDR3: CASSQDLSSSGGSLAKNIQYF. The CDR3 nucleotides are TGTGCCAGCAGCCAAGATCTGAGTTCCAGCGGGGGGTCCTTAGCCAAAAACATTCAGTACTTC.